Here is one T cell receptor (beta chain) with its context. The entry originates in a study of T-cell reconstitution after alpha-beta-depleted transplantation in children. Construction of the TCRbeta library involved unique molecular identifiers. TCRdb independently ran MiXCR on the PCR reads; one entry per CDR3 protein. The sample consists of 780,000 or so distinct CDR3 sequences, 16% of them appearing once. The source material was PBMCs, mostly from graft donor cells, sampled 360 days after TCRalphabeta/CD19-depleted stem cell transplant. This receptor was identified in a male patient aged 10 to 17 who had a stem cell transplant for acute lymphoblastic leukemia, so the T cells may come from the graft donor.

The CDR3 nucleotides read TGTGCCAGCAGCTTAAAGGGAACAGCCGCCACTGAAGCTTTCTTT. It translates to CASSLKGTAATEAFF. The rearrangement joins TRBV7-6 to TRBJ1-1, with D unresolved. With 2 bases removed from V and 4 bases from J, the gap between germline ends came to 14 bases. The germline CDR1 and CDR2 sequences are SGHVS and FNYEAQ. This CDR3 has 15 amino acids.